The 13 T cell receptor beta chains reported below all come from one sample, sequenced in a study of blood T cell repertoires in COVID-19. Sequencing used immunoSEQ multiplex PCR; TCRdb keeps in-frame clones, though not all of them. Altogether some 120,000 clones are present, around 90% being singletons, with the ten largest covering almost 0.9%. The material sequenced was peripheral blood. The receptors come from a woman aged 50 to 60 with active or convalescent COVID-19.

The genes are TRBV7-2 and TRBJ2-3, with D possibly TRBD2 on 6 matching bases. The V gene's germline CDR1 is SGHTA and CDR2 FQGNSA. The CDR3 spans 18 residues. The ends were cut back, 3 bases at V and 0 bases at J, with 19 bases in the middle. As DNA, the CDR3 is TGTGCCAGCAGCTTGTCGGTGTTCAGGCGGGGTAGCACAGATACGCAGTATTTT. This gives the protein CASSLSVFRRGSTDTQYF.

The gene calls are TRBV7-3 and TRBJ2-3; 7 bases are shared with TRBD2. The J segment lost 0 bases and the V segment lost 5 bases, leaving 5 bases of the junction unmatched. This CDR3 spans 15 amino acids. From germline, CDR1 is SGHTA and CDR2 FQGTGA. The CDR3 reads CASSPGGRSTDTQYF. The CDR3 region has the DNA TGTGCCAGCAGCCCGGGGGGACGCAGCACAGATACGCAGTATTTT.

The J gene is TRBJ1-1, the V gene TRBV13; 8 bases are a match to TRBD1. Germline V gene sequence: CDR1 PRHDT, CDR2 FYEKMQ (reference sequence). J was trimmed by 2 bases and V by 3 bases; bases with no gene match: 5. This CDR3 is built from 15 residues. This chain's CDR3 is CASSFKGQGNTEAFF. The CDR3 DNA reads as TGTGCCAGCAGCTTTAAAGGACAGGGAAACACTGAAGCTTTCTTT.

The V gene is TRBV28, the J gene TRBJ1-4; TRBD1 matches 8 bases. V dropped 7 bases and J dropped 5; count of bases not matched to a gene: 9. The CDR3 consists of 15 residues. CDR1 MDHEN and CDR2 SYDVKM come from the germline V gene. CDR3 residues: CASTISGTGNEKLFF. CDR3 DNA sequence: TGTGCCAGCACCATCTCAGGGACAGGCAATGAAAAACTGTTTTTT.

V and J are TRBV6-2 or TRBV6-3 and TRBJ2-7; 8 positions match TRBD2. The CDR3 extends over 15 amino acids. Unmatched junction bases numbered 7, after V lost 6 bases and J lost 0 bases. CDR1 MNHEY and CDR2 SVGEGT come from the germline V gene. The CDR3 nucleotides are TGTGCCAGCAGCTTATCCGGGACTAGCTCCTACGAGCAGTACTTC. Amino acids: CASSLSGTSSYEQYF.

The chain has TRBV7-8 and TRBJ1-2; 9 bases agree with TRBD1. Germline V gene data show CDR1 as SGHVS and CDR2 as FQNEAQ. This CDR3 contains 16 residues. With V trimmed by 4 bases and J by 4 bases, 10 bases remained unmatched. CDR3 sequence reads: CASSSSPTGGSYGYTF. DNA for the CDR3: TGTGCCAGCAGCTCTAGCCCGACAGGGGGGAGCTATGGCTACACCTTC.

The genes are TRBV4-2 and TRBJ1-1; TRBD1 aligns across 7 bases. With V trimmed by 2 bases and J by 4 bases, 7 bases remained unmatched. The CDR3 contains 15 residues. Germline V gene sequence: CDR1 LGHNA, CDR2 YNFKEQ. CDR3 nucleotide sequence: TGTGCCAGCAGCCAATTCTTGGACAGGAGCACTGAAGCTTTCTTT. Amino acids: CASSQFLDRSTEAFF.

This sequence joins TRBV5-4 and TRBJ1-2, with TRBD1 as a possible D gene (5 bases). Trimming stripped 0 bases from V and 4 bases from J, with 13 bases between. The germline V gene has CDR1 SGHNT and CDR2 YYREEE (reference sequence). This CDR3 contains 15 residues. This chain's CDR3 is CASSLESRVAYGYTF. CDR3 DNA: TGTGCCAGCAGCTTGGAGTCCAGGGTCGCCTATGGCTACACCTTC.

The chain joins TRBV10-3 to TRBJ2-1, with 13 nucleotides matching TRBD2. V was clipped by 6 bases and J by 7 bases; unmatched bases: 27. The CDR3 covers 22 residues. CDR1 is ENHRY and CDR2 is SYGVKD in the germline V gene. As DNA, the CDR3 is TGTGCCATCAGATCGGCGCAGCGCAGGACTAGCGGGAGTACAGTCTTTTCGAATGAGCAGTTCTTC. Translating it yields CAIRSAQRRTSGSTVFSNEQFF.

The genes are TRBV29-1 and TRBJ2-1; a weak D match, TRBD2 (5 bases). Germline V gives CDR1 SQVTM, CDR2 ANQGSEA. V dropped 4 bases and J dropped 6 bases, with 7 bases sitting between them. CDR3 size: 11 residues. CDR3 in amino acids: CSVAGSNEQFF. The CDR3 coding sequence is TGCAGCGTTGCGGGGAGCAATGAGCAGTTCTTC.

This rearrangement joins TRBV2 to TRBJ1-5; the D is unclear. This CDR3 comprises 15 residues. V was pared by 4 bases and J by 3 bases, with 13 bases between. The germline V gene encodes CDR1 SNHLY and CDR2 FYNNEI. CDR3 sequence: CASSVYVQNNQPQHF. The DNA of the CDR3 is TGTGCCAGCAGTGTATATGTACAAAACAATCAGCCCCAGCATTTT.

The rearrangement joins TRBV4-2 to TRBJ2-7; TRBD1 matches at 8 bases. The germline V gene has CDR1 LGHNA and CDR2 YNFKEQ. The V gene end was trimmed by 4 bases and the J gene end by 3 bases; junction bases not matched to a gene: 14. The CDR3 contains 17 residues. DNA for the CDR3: TGTGCCAGCAGCCTCCAAATCTCAGGGGGCGATTACTACGAGCAGTACTTC. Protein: CASSLQISGGDYYEQYF.

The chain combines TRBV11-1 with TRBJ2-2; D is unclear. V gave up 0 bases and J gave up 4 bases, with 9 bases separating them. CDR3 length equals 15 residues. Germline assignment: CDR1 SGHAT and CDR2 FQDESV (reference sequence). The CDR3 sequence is CASSLAFRVTGELFF. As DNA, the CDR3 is TGTGCCAGCAGCTTAGCGTTCCGGGTCACCGGGGAGCTGTTTTTT.